These 8 T cell receptor beta chains were all obtained from the same sample, sequenced in a study of CD8+CD57+ T cells in acquired aplastic anemia. Researchers used genomic DNA as the template to profile TCR beta VDJ and CDR3. MiXCR was run by TCRdb on the reads, yielding one entry per CDR3 protein. The sample consists of approximately 150,000 distinct CDR3 sequences, roughly 48% of them appearing once. In patients chosen for sequencing, flow cytometry had shown CD8+CD57+ cell expansion. Sample: sorted CD4+, CD8+, or CD8+CD57+ T cells (not recorded which) from PBMCs. The receptor set was obtained from a human donor with aplastic anemia.

V and J are TRBV7-2 and TRBJ2-3, with D unclear. The germline gives CDR1 SGHTA, CDR2 FQGNSA. The CDR3 has 14 amino acids. Between the trimmed V and J ends, which lost 1 base and 4 bases, there was a span of 9 bases. The CDR3 reads CASSLGSYSDTQYF. In nucleotides, the CDR3 is TGTGCCAGCAGCTTAGGCTCTTACTCAGATACGCAGTATTTT.

The table lists this clonotype with many counts. The V call is TRBV6-5, the J call TRBJ2-1; D tentatively reads TRBD1 or TRBD2 (5 bases each). V lost 1 base and J 14 bases, leaving 9 bases between the germline ends. CDR1 is MNHEY and CDR2 is SVGAGI in the germline V gene. This CDR3 is built from 11 residues. DNA for the CDR3: TGTGCCAGCAGTTACTTCGGGACGGAGTTCTTC. This gives the protein CASSYFGTEFF.

This clonotype was seen ten or more times. The chain joins TRBV20-1 to TRBJ1-1; 7 positions agree with TRBD1. Germline-derived CDR1 and CDR2 are DFQATT and SNEGSKA (reference sequence). This CDR3 has 14 residues. V lost 4 bases, J lost 1 base, and 6 bases stayed unmatched. CDR3 sequence reads: CSAKPGQQNTEAFF. The DNA of the CDR3 is TGCAGTGCTAAGCCGGGACAGCAGAACACTGAAGCTTTCTTT.

This clonotype was counted many times. The chain recombines TRBV19 with TRBJ1-1, with D possibly TRBD1 on 5 matching bases. Germline V gives CDR1 LNHDA, CDR2 SQIVND (reference sequence). Trimming took off 5 bases at V and 0 bases at J, with 10 bases between the two ends. The CDR3 contains 14 residues. The CDR3 DNA reads as TGTGCCAGTAGTTTCCAGGGTCTGAACACTGAAGCTTTCTTT. Its protein product is CASSFQGLNTEAFF.

This clonotype occurred a few times. The rearrangement joins TRBV7-9 to TRBJ2-7; TRBD1 matches at 8 bases. CDR3 length: 14 residues. Germline V lookup: CDR1 SEHNR, CDR2 FQNEAQ (reference sequence). With 5 bases clipped from V and 2 bases from J, the junction kept 5 bases outside the gene matches. The CDR3 DNA reads TGTGCCAGCAGCCCGGGACAGGATACCTACGAGCAGTACTTC. Protein sequence: CASSPGQDTYEQYF.

CDR3 sequence reads: CASSQGAGNVHPYEQYF. Written as DNA, the CDR3 is TGTGCCAGCAGCCAAGGGGCAGGGAACGTACATCCCTACGAGCAGTACTTC. This rearrangement joins TRBV14 to TRBJ2-7; D may be TRBD1 (5 bases). Germline V gene sequence: CDR1 SGHDN, CDR2 FVKESK. V lost 1 base to trimming and J lost 2 bases, with 18 bases between them. This CDR3 has 17 residues.

The V call is TRBV10-3, the J call TRBJ1-5; D gene uncertain. The CDR3 loop spans 14 amino acids. Germline lookup yields CDR1 ENHRY and CDR2 SYGVKD. V was clipped by 10 bases and J by 1 base, with 14 bases between them. CDR3 sequence (DNA): TGTGCCAGCCGTGAGGGTTTGAGCAATCAGCCCCAGCATTTT. The encoded protein is CASREGLSNQPQHF.

Turning to this clonotype: A much larger clone differs by one base, so this may be a read error. The chain recombines TRBV2 with TRBJ1-1, with D possibly being TRBD1 (5 bases). Between the trimmed V and J ends, which lost 6 bases and 4 bases, there was a span of 18 bases. This CDR3 has 15 residues. Germline V lookup: CDR1 SNHLY, CDR2 FYNNEI. CDR3 in amino acids: CASSLVSGLGTEAFF. In nucleotides, the CDR3 is TGTGCCAGCAGCTTGGTGTCAGGGTTGGGCACTGAAGCTTTCTTT. Based on the CDR3 plus reference TRBV2 and TRBJ1-1, the full variable domain is EPEVTQTPSHQVTQMGQEVILRCVPISNHLYFYWYRQILGQKVEFLVSFYNNEISEKSEIFDDQFSVERPDGSNFTLKIRSTKLEDSAMYFCASSLVSGLGTEAFFGQGTRLTVV.